The TCR beta chain described here comes from a study of molecular identifiers for immune sequencing clone quantification. Whole-study results and caveats: Over 99% of effector molecules, yet under 1% of naive-cell molecules, were held by clones above 20 RNA copies.

This CDR3 spans 15 amino acids. Germline V gene lookup returns CDR1 LNHDA and CDR2 SQIVND (reference sequence). Trimming stripped 8 bases from V and 9 bases from J, with 23 bases between. TCRdb fed the PCR reads into MiXCR, producing one record per CDR3 protein. The sample has over 600,000 distinct CDR3 sequences, about 20% seen once. Sorted naive CD8 T cells, roughly 19,000 to 1,100,000, were sequenced from 10%, 30% or 50% RNA. This clonotype appeared many times. Its target is not known. This clonotype was obtained from a human donor in good health. Some libraries in this study had Jurkat cell RNA spiked in. Sequences were obtained from naive CD8+ T cells from blood, with Jurkat cell RNA spiked in. The subset here: FACS-sorted CD8+CD4-CCR7+CD45RA+ naive T cells. J is TRBJ1-5 and V is TRBV19; D perhaps matches TRBD1 (6 bases). The CDR3 DNA reads as TGTGCCAGTCATACTCAGGGGTCTGGGATAGGGCCCCAGCATTTT. Translated: CASHTQGSGIGPQHF.